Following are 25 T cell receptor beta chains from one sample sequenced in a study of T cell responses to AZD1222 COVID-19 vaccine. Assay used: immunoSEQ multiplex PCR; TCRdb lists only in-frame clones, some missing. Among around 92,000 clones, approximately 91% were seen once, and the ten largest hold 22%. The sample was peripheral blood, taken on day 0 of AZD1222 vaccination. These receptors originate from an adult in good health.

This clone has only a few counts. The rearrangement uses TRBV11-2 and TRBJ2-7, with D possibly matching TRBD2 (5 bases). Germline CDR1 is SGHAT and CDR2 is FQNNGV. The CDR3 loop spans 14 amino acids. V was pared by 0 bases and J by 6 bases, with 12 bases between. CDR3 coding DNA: TGTGCCAGCAGCTTAGAGGTACGAGGGCGCGAGCAGTACTTC. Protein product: CASSLEVRGREQYF.

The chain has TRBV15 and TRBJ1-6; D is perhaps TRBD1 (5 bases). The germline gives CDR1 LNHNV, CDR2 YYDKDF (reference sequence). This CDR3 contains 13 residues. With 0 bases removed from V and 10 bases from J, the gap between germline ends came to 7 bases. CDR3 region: CATSREGESPLHF. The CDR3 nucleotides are TGTGCCACCAGCAGAGAAGGGGAGTCACCCCTCCACTTT.

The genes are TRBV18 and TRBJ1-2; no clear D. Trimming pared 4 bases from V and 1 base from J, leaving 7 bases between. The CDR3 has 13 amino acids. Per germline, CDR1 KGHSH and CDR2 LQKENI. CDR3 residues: CASSLDHNYGYTF. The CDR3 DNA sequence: TGTGCCAGCTCACTCGACCATAACTATGGCTACACCTTC.

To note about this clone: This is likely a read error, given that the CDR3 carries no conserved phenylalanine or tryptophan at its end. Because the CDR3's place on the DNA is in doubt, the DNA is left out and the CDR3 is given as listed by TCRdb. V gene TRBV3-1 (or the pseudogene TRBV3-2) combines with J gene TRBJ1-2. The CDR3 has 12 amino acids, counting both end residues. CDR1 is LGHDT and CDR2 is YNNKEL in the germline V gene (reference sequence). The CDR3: CASSQGGRVLYI.

The CDR3, as DNA: TGTGCCAGCAGCTTAATCAGGGGTGGTGATTCACCCCTCCACTTT. Translating it yields CASSLIRGGDSPLHF. The chain employs TRBV7-6 and TRBJ1-6, with D perhaps TRBD1 (6 bases). Per germline, CDR1 SGHVS and CDR2 FNYEAQ. V lost 2 bases to trimming and J lost 8 bases, with 13 bases between them. This CDR3 contains 15 residues.

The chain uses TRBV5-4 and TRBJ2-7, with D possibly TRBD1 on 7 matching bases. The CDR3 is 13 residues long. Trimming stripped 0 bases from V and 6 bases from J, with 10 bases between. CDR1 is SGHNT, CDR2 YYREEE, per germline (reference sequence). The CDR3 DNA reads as TGTGCCAGCAGCTTGGGACAGGGAGGCGAGCAGTACTTC. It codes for CASSLGQGGEQYF.

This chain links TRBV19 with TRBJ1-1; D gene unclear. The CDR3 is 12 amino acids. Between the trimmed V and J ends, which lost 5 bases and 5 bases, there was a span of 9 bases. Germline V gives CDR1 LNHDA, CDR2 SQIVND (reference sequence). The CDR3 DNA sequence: TGTGCCAGTAGTTACTTGGGGACTGAAGCTTTCTTT. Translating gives CASSYLGTEAFF.

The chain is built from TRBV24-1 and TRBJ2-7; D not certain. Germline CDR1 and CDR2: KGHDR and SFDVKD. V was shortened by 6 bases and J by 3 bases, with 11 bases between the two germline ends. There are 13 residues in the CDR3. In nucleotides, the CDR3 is TGTGCCACCAGTTCCTGGGCCAACTACGAGCAGTACTTC. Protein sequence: CATSSWANYEQYF.

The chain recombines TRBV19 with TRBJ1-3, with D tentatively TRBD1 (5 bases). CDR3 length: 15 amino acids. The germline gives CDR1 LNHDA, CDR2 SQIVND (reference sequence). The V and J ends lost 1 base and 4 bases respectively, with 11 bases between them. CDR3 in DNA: TGTGCCAGTAGTATAGGTCAGGGATCCGGAAACACCATATATTTT. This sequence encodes CASSIGQGSGNTIYF.

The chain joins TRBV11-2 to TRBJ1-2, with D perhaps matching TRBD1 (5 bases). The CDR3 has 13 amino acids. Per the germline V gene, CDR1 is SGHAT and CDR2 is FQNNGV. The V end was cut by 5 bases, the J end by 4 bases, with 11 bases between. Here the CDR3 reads CASSSTGPYGYTF. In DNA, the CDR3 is TGTGCCAGCAGCAGCACAGGTCCCTATGGCTACACCTTC.

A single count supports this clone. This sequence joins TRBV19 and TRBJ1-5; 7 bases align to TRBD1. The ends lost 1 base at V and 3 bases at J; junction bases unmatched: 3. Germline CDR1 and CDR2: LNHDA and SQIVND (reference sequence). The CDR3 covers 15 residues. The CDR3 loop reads CASSIGQGPNQPQHF. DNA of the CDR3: TGTGCCAGTAGTATAGGACAGGGACCCAATCAGCCCCAGCATTTT.

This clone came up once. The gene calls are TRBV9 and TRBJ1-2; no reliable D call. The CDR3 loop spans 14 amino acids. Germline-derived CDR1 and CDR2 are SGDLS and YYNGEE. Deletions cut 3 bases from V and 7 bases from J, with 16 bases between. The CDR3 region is CASSAIDTVAGYTF. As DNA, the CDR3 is TGTGCCAGCAGCGCCATAGACACGGTCGCTGGCTACACCTTC.

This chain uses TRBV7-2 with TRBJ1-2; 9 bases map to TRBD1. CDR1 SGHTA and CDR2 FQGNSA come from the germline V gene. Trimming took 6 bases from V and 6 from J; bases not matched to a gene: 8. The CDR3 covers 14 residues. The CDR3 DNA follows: TGTGCCAGCAGTACTGACAGGGGGGTTAATGGCTACACCTTC. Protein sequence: CASSTDRGVNGYTF.

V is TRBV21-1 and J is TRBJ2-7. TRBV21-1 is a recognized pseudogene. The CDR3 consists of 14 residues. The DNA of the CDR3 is TGTGCCAGCAGCAATAAGGGGGGTCAGTACGAGCAGTACTTC. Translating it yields CASSNKGGQYEQYF.

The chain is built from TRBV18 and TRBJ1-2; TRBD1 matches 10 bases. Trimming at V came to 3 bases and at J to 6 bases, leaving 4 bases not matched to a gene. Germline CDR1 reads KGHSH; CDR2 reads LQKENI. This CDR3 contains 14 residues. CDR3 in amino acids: CASSPRDRGDGYTF. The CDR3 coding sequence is TGTGCCAGCTCACCGAGGGACAGGGGCGATGGCTACACCTTC.

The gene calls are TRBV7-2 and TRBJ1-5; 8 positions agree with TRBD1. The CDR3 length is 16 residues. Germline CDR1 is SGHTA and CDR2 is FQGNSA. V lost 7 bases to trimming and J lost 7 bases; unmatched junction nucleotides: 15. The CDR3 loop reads CASTSRPTGVGQPQHF. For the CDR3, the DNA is TGTGCCAGCACCTCGCGACCGACAGGGGTAGGGCAGCCCCAGCATTTT.

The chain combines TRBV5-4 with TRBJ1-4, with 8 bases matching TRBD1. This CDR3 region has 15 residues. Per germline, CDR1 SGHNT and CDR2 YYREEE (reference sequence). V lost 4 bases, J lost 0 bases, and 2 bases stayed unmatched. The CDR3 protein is CASSVDRATNEKLFF. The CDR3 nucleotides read TGTGCCAGCAGCGTGGACAGGGCAACTAATGAAAAACTGTTTTTT.

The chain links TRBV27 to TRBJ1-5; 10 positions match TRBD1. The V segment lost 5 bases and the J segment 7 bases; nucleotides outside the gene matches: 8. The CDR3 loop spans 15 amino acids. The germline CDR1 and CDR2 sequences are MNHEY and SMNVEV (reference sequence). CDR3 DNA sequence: TGTGCCAGCAGTCCCCGACAGGGGGCAGGGCAGCCCCAGCATTTT. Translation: CASSPRQGAGQPQHF.

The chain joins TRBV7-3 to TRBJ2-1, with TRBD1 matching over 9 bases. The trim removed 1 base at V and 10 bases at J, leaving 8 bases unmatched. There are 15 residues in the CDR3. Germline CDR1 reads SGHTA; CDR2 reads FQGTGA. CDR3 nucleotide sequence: TGTGCCAGCAGCTTAAGGGTGGGACAGGGTAGCGAGCAGTTCTTC. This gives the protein CASSLRVGQGSEQFF.

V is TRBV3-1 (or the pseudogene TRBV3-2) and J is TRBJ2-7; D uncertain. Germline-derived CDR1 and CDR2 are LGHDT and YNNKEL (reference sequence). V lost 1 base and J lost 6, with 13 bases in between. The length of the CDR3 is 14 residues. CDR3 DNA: TGTGCCAGCAGCCAAGGCCGACACGGTCCCGAGCAGTACTTC. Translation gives CASSQGRHGPEQYF.

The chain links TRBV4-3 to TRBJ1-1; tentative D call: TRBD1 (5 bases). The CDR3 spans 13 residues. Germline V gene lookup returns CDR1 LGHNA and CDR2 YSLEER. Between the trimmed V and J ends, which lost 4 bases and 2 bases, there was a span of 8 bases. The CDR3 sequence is CASSLGHNTEAFF. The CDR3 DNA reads TGCGCCAGCAGCCTCGGACACAACACTGAAGCTTTCTTT.

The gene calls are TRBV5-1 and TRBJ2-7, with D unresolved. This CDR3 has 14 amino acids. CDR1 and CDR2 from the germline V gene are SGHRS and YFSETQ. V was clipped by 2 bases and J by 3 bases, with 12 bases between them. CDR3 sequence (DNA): TGCGCCAGCAGCTTCACCTCTGCGATCTACGAGCAGTACTTC. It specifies CASSFTSAIYEQYF.

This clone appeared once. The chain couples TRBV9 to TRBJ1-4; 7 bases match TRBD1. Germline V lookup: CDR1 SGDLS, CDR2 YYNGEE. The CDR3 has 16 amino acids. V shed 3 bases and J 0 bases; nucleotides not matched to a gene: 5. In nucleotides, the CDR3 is TGTGCCAGCAGCGGAGGGACAGACCCAACTAATGAAAAACTGTTTTTT. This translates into CASSGGTDPTNEKLFF. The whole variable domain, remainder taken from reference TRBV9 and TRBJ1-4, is DSGVTQTPKHLITATGQRVTLRCSPRSGDLSVYWYQQSLDQGLQFLIQYYNGEERAKGNILERFSAQQFPDLHSELNLSSLELGDSALYFCASSGGTDPTNEKLFFGSGTQLSVL.

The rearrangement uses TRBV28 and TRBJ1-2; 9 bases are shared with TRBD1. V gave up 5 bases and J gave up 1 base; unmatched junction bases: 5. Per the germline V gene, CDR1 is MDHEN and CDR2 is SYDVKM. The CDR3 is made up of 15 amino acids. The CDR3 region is CASSLGQGSNYGYTF. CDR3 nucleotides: TGTGCCAGCAGTCTAGGACAGGGGAGTAACTATGGCTACACCTTC.

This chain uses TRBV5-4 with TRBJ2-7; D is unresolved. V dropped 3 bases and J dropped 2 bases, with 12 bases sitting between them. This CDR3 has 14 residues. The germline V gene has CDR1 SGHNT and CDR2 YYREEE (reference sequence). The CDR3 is CASSWIEAAYEQYF. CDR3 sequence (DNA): TGTGCCAGCAGCTGGATTGAGGCGGCCTACGAGCAGTACTTC.